This TCR beta chain was captured by sequencing in a study of CXCR3-negative and CXCR3-positive naive CD8 T cells. Study-wide points: TRB CDR3s of CXCR3-positive naive cells were more hydrophobic than those of CXCR3-negative naive cells.

TRB cDNA libraries were made by UMI-labeled 5' RACE. From the 5' RACE reads, TCRdb lists one entry per CDR3 protein and no DNA. Here the sample table reports 150,000 to 180,000 distinct CDR3 sequences. The CDR3 loop spans 15 amino acids. Germline values: CDR1 MNHEY, CDR2 SMNVEV (reference sequence). Of note for this clonotype: Antigen unknown.

Sequencing was carried out using naive CXCR3+ CD8+ T cells from blood. Subset reported: CD45RO-CCR7+CD27+CD95- naive CD8+ T cells expressing CXCR3 (TNR3+). The chain recombines TRBV27 with TRBJ2-7; without DNA, the TCRdb call of TRBD1 cannot be checked. The TCR originated in a human donor in good health. Some clones in this sample may be carry-over from other donors' samples. CDR3 residues: CASFPGPGLFYEQYF.